The 20 T cell receptor beta chains presented below share a single source sample, sequenced in a study of vaccination effects on CD4 cells after COVID-19. Before any sequencing was done, the ViraFEST assay used viral peptide pools to expand antigen-specific CD4+ T cells. After roughly eleven days in culture, the CD4+ T cells were isolated. No cognate antigen is known for these TCRs. Repertoires were generated with immunoSEQ multiplex PCR, while TCRdb's copy carries only in-frame clones and drops some. The data contain approximately 54,000 clones, over 75% of them singletons. This sample comprised CD4+ T cells from PBMCs cultured with HCoV-229E spike peptides, obtained before COVID-19 vaccination. These TCRs come from a human donor who received a COVID-19 vaccine.

CDR3 loop: CARTGSYGYTF. In nucleotides, the CDR3 is TGTGCCAGGACAGGGTCTTATGGCTACACCTTC. The rearrangement uses TRBV6-4 and TRBJ1-2; 7 bases match TRBD1. Germline V CDR1 and CDR2: MRHNA, SNTAGT. The CDR3 covers 11 residues. With V trimmed by 9 bases and J by 5 bases, 3 bases remained unmatched.

The chain carries TRBV6-6 and TRBJ2-5; D not resolved. CDR3 length equals 13 residues. V was shortened by 6 bases and J by 3 bases, with 11 bases between the two germline ends. The germline V gene has CDR1 MNHNY and CDR2 SVGAGI (reference sequence). CDR3 sequence (DNA): TGTGCCAGCAGATCTACACCAAAAGAGACCCAGTACTTC. It is translated as CASRSTPKETQYF.

The chain has TRBV4-2 and TRBJ1-2; 10 bases are a match to TRBD1. This CDR3 is 16 amino acids long. From germline, CDR1 is LGHNA and CDR2 YNFKEQ. Losses at the gene ends were 4 bases for V and 3 bases for J; bases not matched to a gene: 8. The CDR3 loop is CASSLKTGQGDYGYTF. CDR3 DNA: TGTGCCAGCAGCCTAAAAACCGGACAGGGGGACTATGGCTACACCTTC.

V and J are TRBV7-2 and TRBJ1-1, with D possibly matching TRBD1 (5 bases). Trimming shortened V by 1 base and J by 6 bases, and 12 bases separated the two germline ends. In germline, CDR1 is SGHTA, CDR2 FQGNSA. CDR3 length: 14 amino acids. In nucleotides, the CDR3 is TGTGCCAGCAGCTTAGAGAGGGGTTGGGCTGAAGCTTTCTTT. Its protein product is CASSLERGWAEAFF.

The rearrangement uses TRBV24-1 and TRBJ2-3; D is uncertain. The V gene's germline CDR1 is KGHDR and CDR2 SFDVKD. The germline V and J ends were trimmed by 3 bases and 2 bases, with 11 bases remaining between them. The CDR3 contains 15 residues. For the CDR3, the DNA is TGTGCCACCAGTGATGAGCGAACACCCACAGATACGCAGTATTTT. It codes for CATSDERTPTDTQYF.

The V call is TRBV5-1, the J call TRBJ2-2, with TRBD2 matching over 7 bases. J lost 4 bases, V lost 0 bases, and 0 bases had no gene match. This CDR3 spans 14 amino acids. Germline V lookup: CDR1 SGHRS, CDR2 YFSETQ. CDR3 nucleotides: TGCGCCAGCAGCTTGGGCGGGAGCACCGGGGAGCTGTTTTTT. Its translation: CASSLGGSTGELFF. The full variable domain, its missing parts supplied by reference TRBV5-1 and TRBJ2-2, is KAGVTQTPRYLIKTRGQQVTLSCSPISGHRSVSWYQQTPGQGLQFLFEYFSETQRNKGNFPGRFSGRQFSNSRSEMNVSTLELGDSALYLCASSLGGSTGELFFGEGSRLTVL.

This clone has only a few counts. V is TRBV6-6 and J is TRBJ1-6; D ambiguous. The CDR3 has 11 amino acids. Deletions cut 7 bases from V and 12 bases from J, with 10 bases between. CDR1 and CDR2 from the germline V gene are MNHNY and SVGAGI (reference sequence). CDR3 sequence (DNA): TGTGCCAGCACCAACGTCCTACCCCTCCACTTT. Its translation is CASTNVLPLHF.

This clone has a single count. The chain carries TRBV7-9 and TRBJ1-6; D not resolved. V dropped 0 bases and J dropped 5 bases, with 5 bases sitting between them. Germline V gives CDR1 SEHNR, CDR2 FQNEAQ (reference sequence). The CDR3 covers 14 residues. The CDR3 spells CASSLALDNSPLHF. For the CDR3, the DNA is TGTGCCAGCAGCTTAGCGCTGGATAATTCACCCCTCCACTTT.

In DNA form, the CDR3 reads TGTGCCAGCAGTGACAACGTGAAGCCCCAGCATTTT. It is translated as CASSDNVKPQHF. V usage is TRBV2 and J usage is TRBJ1-5, with D hard to call. V lost 3 bases and J 8 bases, leaving 8 bases between the germline ends. Germline V lookup: CDR1 SNHLY, CDR2 FYNNEI. The CDR3 runs to 12 residues.

This rearrangement joins TRBV7-3 to TRBJ2-2; weak D call: TRBD2 (6 bases). Trimming took off 5 bases at V and 5 bases at J, with 15 bases between the two ends. Germline lookup yields CDR1 SGHTA and CDR2 FQGTGA. CDR3 length equals 15 residues. CDR3 in DNA: TGTGCCAGCAGCGCCCAGGGAGGTTTGACCGGGGAGCTGTTTTTT. Translation: CASSAQGGLTGELFF.

The V gene is TRBV29-1, the J gene TRBJ2-7; TRBD1 matches 7 bases. CDR3 length equals 12 residues. The V gene's germline CDR1 is SQVTM and CDR2 ANQGSEA. V lost 7 bases and J lost 3; bases outside the gene matches: 6. CDR3 protein: CSAGTDLYEQYV. The CDR3 coding sequence is TGCAGCGCAGGGACAGATCTCTACGAGCAGTACGTC.

The CDR3 here is CASSQGPGWQYV. The CDR3 coding sequence is TGTGCCAGCAGCCAGGGACCCGGTTGGCAGTACGTC. The chain carries TRBV3-1 (or the pseudogene TRBV3-2) and TRBJ2-7; D assignment may be TRBD1 or TRBD2 (5 bases each). CDR3 length: 12 residues. CDR1 LGHDT and CDR2 YNNKEL come from the germline V gene (reference sequence). V was cut by 3 bases and J by 9 bases, with 12 bases left in between.

The rearrangement links TRBV2 to TRBJ2-2, with D tentatively TRBD2 (7 bases). CDR1 is SNHLY, CDR2 FYNNEI, per germline. V lost 8 bases and J lost 0, with 16 bases in between. The CDR3 length is 16 residues. The chain's CDR3 is CASGVGGGSNTGELFF. The CDR3 DNA reads as TGTGCCAGCGGAGTTGGGGGGGGCTCGAACACCGGGGAGCTGTTTTTT.

The chain is built from TRBV27 and TRBJ2-7; D call uncertain. V lost 6 bases to trimming and J lost 6 bases, with 12 bases between them. The CDR3 contains 12 residues. Germline CDR1 and CDR2: MNHEY and SMNVEV (reference sequence). DNA of the CDR3: TGTGCCAGCAGGTTGGGTCAGCGCGAGCAGTACGTC. Its protein product is CASRLGQREQYV.

This chain joins TRBV6-5 and TRBJ2-1; possibly TRBD1 for D (5 bases). The CDR3 contains 15 residues. Germline assignment: CDR1 MNHEY and CDR2 SVGAGI. V was clipped by 4 bases and J by 6 bases, with 16 bases between them. The CDR3 reads CASSLGRQKVNEQFF. CDR3 sequence (DNA): TGTGCCAGCAGTTTGGGCCGACAGAAGGTCAATGAGCAGTTCTTC.

V gene TRBV19 combines with J gene TRBJ1-1; a weak D match, TRBD1 (6 bases). Germline lookup yields CDR1 LNHDA and CDR2 SQIVND (reference sequence). CDR3 length: 13 amino acids. V gave up 3 bases and J gave up 1 base, with 6 bases separating them. This CDR3 is CASSMDRNTEAFF. The CDR3 nucleotides are TGTGCCAGTAGTATGGACAGGAACACTGAAGCTTTCTTT.

This chain uses TRBV19 with TRBJ1-2; TRBD1 matches 8 bases. Germline values: CDR1 LNHDA, CDR2 SQIVND (reference sequence). J lost 3 bases, V lost 6 bases, and 9 bases had no gene match. The CDR3 has 15 amino acids. CDR3 sequence (DNA): TGTGCCAGTAGCAAGGGGACAGGCTTTGACTATGGCTACACCTTC. Translation: CASSKGTGFDYGYTF.

V gene TRBV4-2 combines with J gene TRBJ2-2, with TRBD1 matching over 12 bases. CDR3 length: 18 residues. In germline, CDR1 is LGHNA, CDR2 YNFKEQ. Trimming took 2 bases from V and 4 from J; bases not matched to a gene: 8. As DNA, the CDR3 is TGTGCCAGCAGCCAAAAGGCGGGACAGGGGGCTGGCACCGGGGAGCTGTTTTTT. Amino acids: CASSQKAGQGAGTGELFF.

The chain joins TRBV6-1 to TRBJ2-5; 8 bases agree with TRBD2. The length of the CDR3 is 15 residues. Looked up from germline, CDR1 is MNHNS and CDR2 is SASEGT. Unmatched junction bases numbered 7, after V lost 2 bases and J lost 5 bases. The CDR3 reads CASSEPGGGRETQYF. The DNA for the CDR3 is TGTGCCAGCAGTGAACCGGGGGGGGGTCGGGAGACCCAGTACTTC.

The chain couples TRBV7-9 to TRBJ1-4; D not resolved. Germline V gene sequence: CDR1 SEHNR, CDR2 FQNEAQ (reference sequence). The CDR3 sequence is 13 residues long. V was cut by 3 bases and J by 6 bases, with 8 bases left in between. CDR3 sequence: CASSLNSYEKLFF. In DNA, the CDR3 is TGTGCCAGCAGCTTGAACAGTTATGAAAAACTGTTTTTT. The complete variable domain, with remaining parts taken from reference TRBV7-9 and TRBJ1-4, reads DTGVSQNPRHKITKRGQNVTFRCDPISEHNRLYWYRQTLGQGPEFLTYFQNEAQLEKSRLLSDRFSAERPKGSFSTLEIQRTEQGDSAMYLCASSLNSYEKLFFGSGTQLSVL.